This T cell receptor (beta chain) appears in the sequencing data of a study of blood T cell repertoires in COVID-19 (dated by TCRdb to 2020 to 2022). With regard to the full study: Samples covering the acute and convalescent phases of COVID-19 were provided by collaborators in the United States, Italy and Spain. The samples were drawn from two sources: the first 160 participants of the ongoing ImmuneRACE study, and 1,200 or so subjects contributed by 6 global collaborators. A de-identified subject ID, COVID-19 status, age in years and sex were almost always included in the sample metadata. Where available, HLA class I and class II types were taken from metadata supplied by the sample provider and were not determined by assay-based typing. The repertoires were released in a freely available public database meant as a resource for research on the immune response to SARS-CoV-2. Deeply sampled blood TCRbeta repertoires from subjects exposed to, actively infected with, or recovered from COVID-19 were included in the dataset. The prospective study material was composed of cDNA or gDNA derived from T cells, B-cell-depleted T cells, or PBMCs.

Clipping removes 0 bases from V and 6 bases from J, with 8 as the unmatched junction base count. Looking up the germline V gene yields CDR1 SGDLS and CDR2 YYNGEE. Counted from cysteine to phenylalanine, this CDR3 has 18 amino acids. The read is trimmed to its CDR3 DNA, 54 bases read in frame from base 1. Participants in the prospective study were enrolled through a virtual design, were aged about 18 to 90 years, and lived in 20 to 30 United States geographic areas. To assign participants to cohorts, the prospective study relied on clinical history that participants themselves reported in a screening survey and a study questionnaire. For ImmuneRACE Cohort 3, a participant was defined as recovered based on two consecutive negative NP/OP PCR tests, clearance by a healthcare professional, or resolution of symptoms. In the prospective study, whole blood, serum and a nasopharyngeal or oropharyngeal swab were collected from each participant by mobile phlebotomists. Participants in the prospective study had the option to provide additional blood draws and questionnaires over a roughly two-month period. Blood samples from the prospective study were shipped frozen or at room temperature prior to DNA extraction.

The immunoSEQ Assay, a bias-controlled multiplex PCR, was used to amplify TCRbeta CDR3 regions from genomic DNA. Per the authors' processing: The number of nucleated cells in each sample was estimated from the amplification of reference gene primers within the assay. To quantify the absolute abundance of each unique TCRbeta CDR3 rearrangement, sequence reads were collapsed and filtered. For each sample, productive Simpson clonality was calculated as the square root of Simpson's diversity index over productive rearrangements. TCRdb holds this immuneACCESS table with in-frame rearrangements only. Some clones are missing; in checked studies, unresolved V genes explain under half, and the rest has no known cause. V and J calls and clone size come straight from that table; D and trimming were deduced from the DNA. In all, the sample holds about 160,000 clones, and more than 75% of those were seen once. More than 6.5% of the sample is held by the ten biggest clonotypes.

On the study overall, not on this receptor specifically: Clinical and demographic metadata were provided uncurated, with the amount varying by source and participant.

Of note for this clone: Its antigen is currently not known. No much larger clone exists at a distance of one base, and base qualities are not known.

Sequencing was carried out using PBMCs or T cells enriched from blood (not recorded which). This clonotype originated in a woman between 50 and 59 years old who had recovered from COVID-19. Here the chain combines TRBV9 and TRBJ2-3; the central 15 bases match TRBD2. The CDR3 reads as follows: CASSVDGLAGGPADTQYF. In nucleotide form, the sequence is TGTGCCAGCAGCGTAGACGGACTAGCGGGGGGGCCCGCGGATACGCAGTATTTT.